Listed below are T cell receptor beta chains from one sample, sequenced in a study of cytomegalovirus exposure and HLA in healthy donors. Data came from immunoSEQ multiplex PCR; TCRdb stores just in-frame clones and leaves some out. The sample yields about 110,000 clones, around three quarters seen once. Sample: PBMCs. These receptor sequences come from a male donor in good health and CMV-seronegative. Both conserved end residues are part of each CDR3. A D gene is named only where the DNA matches it firmly.

V	J	D	CDR3
TRBV6-6	TRBJ2-5	-	CASSYSTGQETQYF
TRBV10-2	TRBJ2-2	-	CASRAGHNTGELFF
TRBV5-1	TRBJ2-3	-	CASSTQPTGGTDTQYF
TRBV10-1	TRBJ2-5	-	CASSYNRAGGTQYF
TRBV7-9	TRBJ2-2	-	CASSLGGSHTGELFF
TRBV7-2	TRBJ1-1	-	CASSLVSMNTEAFF
TRBV4-1	TRBJ2-7	-	CASSRNTGTPNTYEQYF
TRBV7-8	TRBJ2-3	-	CASSLASGLATDTQYF
TRBV27	TRBJ1-5	-	CASSLEAGWPQPQHF
TRBV28	TRBJ2-7	TRBD1	CASSLARLRDRAYEQYF
TRBV19	TRBJ2-7	TRBD2	CASSTTSGSYEQYF
TRBV28	TRBJ1-1	TRBD1	CASSTPRDRRLTEAFF
TRBV29-1	TRBJ2-7	TRBD1	CSVLAGTGSKEQYF
TRBV28	TRBJ2-1	-	CASSLFWLGGNEQFF
TRBV6-6	TRBJ2-7	-	CASSYSASYEQYF
TRBV9	TRBJ2-1	-	CASSVGQRDYNEQFF
TRBV2	TRBJ2-7	TRBD2	CASGGGEQYF
TRBV10-2	TRBJ2-7	-	CASSEYTLYEQYF
TRBV10-3	TRBJ1-3	-	CAISAGSGNTIYF
TRBV5-1	TRBJ2-7	TRBD1	CASSFRQGNSYEQYF
TRBV2	TRBJ2-7	TRBD2	CASSSGRGYEQYF
TRBV2	TRBJ2-1	TRBD2	CASSELTSGRTLTSYNEQFF
TRBV6-5	TRBJ1-5	-	CATSRQGNNQPQHF
TRBV11-2	TRBJ1-4	TRBD1	CASSGHRDSNERLFF
TRBV30	TRBJ1-1	-	CAWSVRGLLGTEAFF
TRBV5-4	TRBJ2-7	-	CASSLVSGSDSEQYF
TRBV4-1	TRBJ2-3	TRBD2	CASSQRAGAPDTQYF
TRBV11-3	TRBJ1-2	-	CASSLLADSFRGYGYTF
TRBV4-1	TRBJ2-1	TRBD2	CASSLSGLAGGYNEQFF
TRBV30	TRBJ2-3	-	CAWSAVFDTQYF
TRBV7-9	TRBJ2-1	-	CASSSVDGNYNEQFF
TRBV15	TRBJ1-1	-	CATSRARGGEAFF
TRBV28	TRBJ2-7	TRBD1	CASSLGTGAHEQYF
TRBV5-1	TRBJ2-3	-	CASSSLVSDTQYF
TRBV7-2	TRBJ2-7	TRBD2	CASSFGLAGSYEQYF
TRBV30	TRBJ1-5	-	CAWSVEDRQPQHF
TRBV9	TRBJ2-1	TRBD2	CASSVLLAGAEQFF
TRBV10-1	TRBJ1-5	-	CASSGGHTVGPQHF
TRBV6-5	TRBJ1-3	TRBD1	CASRRTGSGNTIYF
TRBV18	TRBJ1-5	-	CASSPQGSNQPQHF
TRBV19	TRBJ2-5	-	CASSIRETQYF
TRBV18	TRBJ2-5	-	CASSLDIQETQYF
TRBV6-8	TRBJ2-2	TRBD1	CASSPGQGEIGELFF
TRBV5-1	TRBJ1-1	-	CASSSQGGTEAFF
TRBV6-5	TRBJ1-1	-	CASARGLNTEAFF
TRBV7-8	TRBJ2-7	TRBD1	CASRPRQGTYEQYF
TRBV5-4	TRBJ2-1	TRBD2	CASSYTGTTVEQFF
TRBV10-3	TRBJ1-5	-	CAISVQGEHQPQHF
TRBV27	TRBJ1-1	-	CASSRAGSRTEAFF
TRBV6-1	TRBJ2-2	TRBD1	CASSEGTGGAGELFF
TRBV7-8	TRBJ1-2	-	CASSLVENYGYTF
TRBV6-4	TRBJ2-7	TRBD1	CARGGHEQYF
TRBV7-7	TRBJ2-2	-	CASSLGGYRQNTGELFF